The rows below give T cell receptor beta chains drawn from one sample of a study of response to subunit inactivated influenza vaccine. TCRdb passed the RT-PCR reads through MiXCR, listing each CDR3 protein once. The repertoire holds roughly 550,000 distinct CDR3 sequences, with around 25% as singletons. These data also featured in a second study, about T cells expressing NK-cell markers.

Sequencing was performed on CD4+ T cells sorted from PBMCs, taken 12 days after vaccination. The receptors derive from a man aged 45-65 years who received an inactivated influenza vaccine. Both conserved end residues are part of each CDR3. Each record gives: J gene, V gene, clone size, D gene, CDR3 DNA, CDR3 protein. A D gene is named only where the DNA matches it firmly. Clone size, where shown, is once, few, many, or a class for clones that have expanded.

J gene: TRBJ2-1; V gene: TRBV11-2; clone size: NA; D gene: TRBD2; CDR3 DNA: TGTGCCAGCAGCGCGCGGGCTAGCGGTTACTCTATGAGCTCCTACAATGAGCAGTTCTTC; CDR3 protein: CASSARASGYSMSSYNEQFF
J gene: TRBJ2-3; V gene: TRBV20-1; clone size: few; D gene: NA; CDR3 DNA: TGCAGTGCTAGAGATCCAACAGGAAGGACAGATACGCAGTATTTT; CDR3 protein: CSARDPTGRTDTQYF
J gene: TRBJ2-7; V gene: TRBV4-2; clone size: NA; D gene: TRBD1; CDR3 DNA: TGTGCCAGCAGCAAAGGAACGGGGACAGGAGTCTCCGAGCAGTACTTC; CDR3 protein: CASSKGTGTGVSEQYF
J gene: TRBJ1-3; V gene: TRBV11-2; clone size: few; D gene: NA; CDR3 DNA: TGTGCCAGCAGCTCAGACGTTCACTCTGGAAACACCATATATTTT; CDR3 protein: CASSSDVHSGNTIYF
J gene: TRBJ2-2; V gene: TRBV4-2; clone size: NA; D gene: NA; CDR3 DNA: TGTGCCAGCAGCCAATTGTCCACCGGGGAGCTGTTTTTT; CDR3 protein: CASSQLSTGELFF
J gene: TRBJ1-3; V gene: TRBV7-6; clone size: NA; D gene: NA; CDR3 DNA: TGTGCCAGCAGCTTACGCACAGGGTCGGCTGGAAACACCATATATTTT; CDR3 protein: CASSLRTGSAGNTIYF
J gene: TRBJ2-2; V gene: TRBV10-3; clone size: few; D gene: TRBD2; CDR3 DNA: TGTGCCATCAGTGGACTAGCGGCGACCACCGGGGAGCTGTTTTTT; CDR3 protein: CAISGLAATTGELFF
J gene: TRBJ2-1; V gene: TRBV4-3; clone size: NA; D gene: TRBD2; CDR3 DNA: TGCGCCAGCAGCCAGGGATTGCGGGGGGGCGCTTTAAATGAGCAGTTCTTC; CDR3 protein: CASSQGLRGGALNEQFF
J gene: TRBJ2-1; V gene: TRBV19; clone size: many; D gene: NA; CDR3 DNA: TGTGCCAGTAGCCCTTTACGTGCCCCGTCCCACAATGAGCAGTTCTTC; CDR3 protein: CASSPLRAPSHNEQFF
J gene: TRBJ2-1; V gene: TRBV6-5; clone size: NA; D gene: TRBD1; CDR3 DNA: TGTGCCAGCAGTTATAGCTGGGACAGTTACAATGAGCAGTTCTTC; CDR3 protein: CASSYSWDSYNEQFF
J gene: TRBJ1-2; V gene: TRBV12-3/TRBV12-4; clone size: few; D gene: NA; CDR3 DNA: TGTGCCAGCAGTTTAGCGGGAGGGGCTGGCTACACCTTC; CDR3 protein: CASSLAGGAGYTF
J gene: TRBJ2-1; V gene: TRBV7-2; clone size: few; D gene: NA; CDR3 DNA: TGTGCCAGCAGCATAGACTACCGTTACAATGAGCAGTTCTTC; CDR3 protein: CASSIDYRYNEQFF
J gene: TRBJ2-7; V gene: TRBV7-9; clone size: NA; D gene: TRBD2; CDR3 DNA: TGTGCCAGCAGCCAAGCGGGGGGCGGCTACGAGCAGTACTTC; CDR3 protein: CASSQAGGGYEQYF
J gene: TRBJ2-1; V gene: TRBV20-1; clone size: few; D gene: NA; CDR3 DNA: TGCAGTGCTAGGGATTGGGGTAATGAGCAGTTCTTC; CDR3 protein: CSARDWGNEQFF
J gene: TRBJ2-7; V gene: TRBV11-2; clone size: few; D gene: NA; CDR3 DNA: TGTGCCAGCAGCCTCCCGGGTTGGGTACACGAGCAGTACTTC; CDR3 protein: CASSLPGWVHEQYF
J gene: TRBJ2-1; V gene: TRBV12-3/TRBV12-4; clone size: NA; D gene: TRBD1; CDR3 DNA: TGTGCCAGCAGGTTGACAGGGACCTACAATGAGCAGTTCTTC; CDR3 protein: CASRLTGTYNEQFF
J gene: TRBJ2-5; V gene: TRBV6-1; clone size: NA; D gene: TRBD2; CDR3 DNA: TGTGCCAGCAGAGTGCAACTAGCGGGAGGGCCAGAGACCCAGTACTTC; CDR3 protein: CASRVQLAGGPETQYF
J gene: TRBJ2-1; V gene: TRBV10-3; clone size: NA; D gene: NA; CDR3 DNA: TGTGCCATCAGTCAACAGGGAGGTCGCTACAATGAGCAGTTCTTC; CDR3 protein: CAISQQGGRYNEQFF
J gene: TRBJ2-7; V gene: TRBV20-1; clone size: few; D gene: NA; CDR3 DNA: TGCAGTGCTAGAGTTTCCTACGAGCAGTACTTC; CDR3 protein: CSARVSYEQYF
J gene: TRBJ2-1; V gene: TRBV12-3/TRBV12-4; clone size: few; D gene: NA; CDR3 DNA: TGTGCCAGCAGTCCGGGACTGGGGAAAAGCTCCTACAATGAGCAGTTCTTC; CDR3 protein: CASSPGLGKSSYNEQFF